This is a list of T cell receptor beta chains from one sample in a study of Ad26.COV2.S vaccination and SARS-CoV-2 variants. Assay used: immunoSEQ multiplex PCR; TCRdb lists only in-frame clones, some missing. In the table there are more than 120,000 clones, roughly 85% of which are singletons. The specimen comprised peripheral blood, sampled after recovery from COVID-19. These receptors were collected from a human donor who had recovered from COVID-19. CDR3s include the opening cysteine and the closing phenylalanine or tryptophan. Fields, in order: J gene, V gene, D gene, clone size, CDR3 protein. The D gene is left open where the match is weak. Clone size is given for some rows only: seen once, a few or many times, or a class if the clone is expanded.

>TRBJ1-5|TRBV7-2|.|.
CASSPDRWGASNQPQHF
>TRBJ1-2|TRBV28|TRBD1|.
CASSTGQDYGYTF
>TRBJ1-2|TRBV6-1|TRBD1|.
CASSEGQGVPYGYTF
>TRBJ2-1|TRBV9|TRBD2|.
CASSLLASGEQFF
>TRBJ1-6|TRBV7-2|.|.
CASSSRSRERNSPLHF
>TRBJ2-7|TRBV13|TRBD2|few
CASSPGRSYEQYF
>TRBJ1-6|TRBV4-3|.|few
CASSQGRDNSPLHF
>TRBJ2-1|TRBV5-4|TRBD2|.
CASSFPASGDNEQFF
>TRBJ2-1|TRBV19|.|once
CASSVDLNNEQFF
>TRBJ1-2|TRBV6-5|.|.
CASSKDDYGYTF
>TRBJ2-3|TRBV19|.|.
CASSISTDTQYF
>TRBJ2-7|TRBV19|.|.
CASSASGEGLRSYEQYF
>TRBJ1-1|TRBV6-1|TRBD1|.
CASSEEGTGRDTEAFF
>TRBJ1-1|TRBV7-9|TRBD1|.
CASSLNEQGRTNTEAFF
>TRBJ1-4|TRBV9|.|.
CASSVRVSPNEKLFF
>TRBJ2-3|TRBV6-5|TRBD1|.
CASSSNRGTTDTQYF
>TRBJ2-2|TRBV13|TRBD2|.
CASSLNGHLAGFGTGELFF
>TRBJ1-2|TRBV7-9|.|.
CASSLESGYYGYTF
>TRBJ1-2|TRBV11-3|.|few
CASSPGGRGSGYTF
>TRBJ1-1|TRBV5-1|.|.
CASIESTGMNTEAFF
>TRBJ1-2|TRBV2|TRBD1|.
CASSDRGHSSYTF
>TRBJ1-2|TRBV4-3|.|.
CASSRGTEYGYTF
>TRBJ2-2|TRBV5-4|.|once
CASSPPGKGTRSTGELFF
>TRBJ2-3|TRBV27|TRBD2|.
CASSLNLAGGSTDTQYF
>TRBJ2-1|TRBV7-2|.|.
CASSLSSGVFGNEQFF
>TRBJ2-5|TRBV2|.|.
CASTGTALGEETQYF
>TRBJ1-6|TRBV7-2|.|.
CASSFSGGNSPLHF
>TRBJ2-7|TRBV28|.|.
CASSFNYEQYF
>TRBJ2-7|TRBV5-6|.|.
CASSPVGTVPYEQYF
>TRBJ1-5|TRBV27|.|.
CASSLPPREGHF
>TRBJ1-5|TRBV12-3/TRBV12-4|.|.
CASSFSSRGTRHF
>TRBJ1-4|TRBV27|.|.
CASSRDIQNGKLFF
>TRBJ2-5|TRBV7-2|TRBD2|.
CASSLGVLAAKETQYF
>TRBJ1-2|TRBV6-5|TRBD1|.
CASSPTGLARSYTF
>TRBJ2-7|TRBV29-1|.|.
CSVEILGDQYF
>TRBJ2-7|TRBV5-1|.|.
CASSLVVDYEQYF
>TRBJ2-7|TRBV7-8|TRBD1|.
CASSEQGISSYEQYF
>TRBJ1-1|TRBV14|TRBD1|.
CASSQDVDRGYTEAFF
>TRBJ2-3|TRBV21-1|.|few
CASSKVLGNTDTQYF
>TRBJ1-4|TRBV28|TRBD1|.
CASSLATGQINEKLFF
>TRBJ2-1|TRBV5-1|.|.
CASSLLPRDEQFF
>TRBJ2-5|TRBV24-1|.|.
CATSAEEETQYF
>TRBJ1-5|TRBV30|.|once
CAWSAQARGLQPQHF
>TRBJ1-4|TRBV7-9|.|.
CASSLQQGLDEKLFF
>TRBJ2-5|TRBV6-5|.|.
CASRHRQFQETQYF
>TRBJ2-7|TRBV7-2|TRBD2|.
CASSWSGGENEQYF
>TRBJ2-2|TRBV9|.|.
CASSVASRTGELFF
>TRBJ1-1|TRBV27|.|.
CASSGTRAFF
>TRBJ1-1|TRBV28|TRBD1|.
CASSLPTGGRAEAFF
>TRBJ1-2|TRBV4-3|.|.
CASSQDDAVNYGYTF
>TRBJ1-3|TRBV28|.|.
CASNPTGSSGNTIYF